Following are 4 T cell receptor beta chains from one sample sequenced in a study of T-cell memory formation after mild COVID-19. TCRdb ran MiXCR on the 5' RACE reads and lists one entry per CDR3 protein. The sample holds around 390,000 distinct CDR3 sequences, 16% seen once. The sequenced sample was PBMCs or a T cell subset sorted from them (not recorded which). The receptors here all came from a man younger than 35 who had mild COVID-19 (a few samples of this study predate the infection). Cell type and time point are not known.

Only one count was recorded for this clonotype. The chain links TRBV5-4 to TRBJ1-4; D possibly corresponds to TRBD1 (5 bases). The germline V gene encodes CDR1 SGHNT and CDR2 YYREEE (reference sequence). The CDR3 loop spans 14 amino acids. Deletions cut 4 bases from V and 6 bases from J, with 13 bases between. CDR3 in DNA: TGTGCCAGCAGCCTCGACAGCAACGATGAAAAACTGTTTTTT. This sequence encodes CASSLDSNDEKLFF.

CDR3 nucleotide sequence: TGTGCCAGCAGCTTGTTCGAGCGGGGGAACGATGAGCAGTTCTTC. Its protein product is CASSLFERGNDEQFF. V gene TRBV5-6 combines with J gene TRBJ2-1; TRBD2 matches 8 bases. This CDR3 comprises 15 residues. With 1 base clipped from V and 8 bases from J, the junction kept 8 bases outside the gene matches. CDR1 SGHDT and CDR2 YYEEEE come from the germline V gene.

This clonotype was detected a few times. The J gene is TRBJ1-2, the V gene TRBV12-3 or TRBV12-4, with no clear D. With 3 bases removed from V and 10 bases from J, the gap between germline ends came to 12 bases. There are 12 residues in the CDR3. The chain's CDR3 is CASSFNGVIYTF. CDR3 bases: TGTGCCAGCAGTTTTAATGGGGTTATCTACACCTTC.

At least ten counts were recorded for this clonotype. This chain uses TRBV4-3 with TRBJ2-2, with 10 bases identical to TRBD1. V was pared by 4 bases and J by 7 bases, with 3 bases of the junction left unmatched. This CDR3 contains 14 residues. Germline assignment: CDR1 LGHNA and CDR2 YSLEER. DNA for the CDR3: TGCGCCAGCAGCCCGGACAGGGGGAGCGGGGAGCTGTTTTTT. It specifies CASSPDRGSGELFF.